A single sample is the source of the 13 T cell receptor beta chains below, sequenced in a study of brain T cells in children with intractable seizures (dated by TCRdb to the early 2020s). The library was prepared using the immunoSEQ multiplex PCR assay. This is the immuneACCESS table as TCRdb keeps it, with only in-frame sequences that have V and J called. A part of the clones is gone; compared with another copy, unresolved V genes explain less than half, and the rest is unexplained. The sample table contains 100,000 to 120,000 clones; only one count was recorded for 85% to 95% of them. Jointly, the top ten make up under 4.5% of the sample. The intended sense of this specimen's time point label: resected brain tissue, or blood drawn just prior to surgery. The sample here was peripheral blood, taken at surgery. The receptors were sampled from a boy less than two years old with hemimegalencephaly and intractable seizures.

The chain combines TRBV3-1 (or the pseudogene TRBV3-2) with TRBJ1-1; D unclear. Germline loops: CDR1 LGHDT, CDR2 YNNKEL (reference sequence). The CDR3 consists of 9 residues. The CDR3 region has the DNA TGTATGGCCGCAGCTGAAGCTTTCTTT. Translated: CMAAAEAFF.

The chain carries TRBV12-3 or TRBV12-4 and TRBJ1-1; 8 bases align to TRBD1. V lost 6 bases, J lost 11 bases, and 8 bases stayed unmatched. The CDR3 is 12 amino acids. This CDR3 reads CASSRLGTGAFF. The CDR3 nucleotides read TGTGCCAGCAGCCGACTCGGGACAGGTGCTTTCTTT.

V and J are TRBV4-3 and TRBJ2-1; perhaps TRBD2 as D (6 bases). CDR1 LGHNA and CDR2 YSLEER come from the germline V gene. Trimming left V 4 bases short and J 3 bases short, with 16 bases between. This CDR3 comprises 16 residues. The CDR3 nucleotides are TGCGCCAGCAGCCCCCGTGGAGCGGGCGACTACAATGAGCAGTTCTTC. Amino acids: CASSPRGAGDYNEQFF.

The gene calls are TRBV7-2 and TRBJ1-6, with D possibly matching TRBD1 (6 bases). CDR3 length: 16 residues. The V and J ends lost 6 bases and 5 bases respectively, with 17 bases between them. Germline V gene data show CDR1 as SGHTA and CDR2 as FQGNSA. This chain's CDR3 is CASRLYDRFNNSPLHF. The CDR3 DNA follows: TGTGCCAGCAGACTTTACGACAGGTTCAATAATTCACCCCTCCACTTT.

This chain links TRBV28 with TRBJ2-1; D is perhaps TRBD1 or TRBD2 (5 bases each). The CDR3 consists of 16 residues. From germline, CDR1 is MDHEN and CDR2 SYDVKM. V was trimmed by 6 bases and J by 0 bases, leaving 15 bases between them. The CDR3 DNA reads TGTGCCAGCAGGGGGGTAGCTGGCGCCTCCTACAATGAGCAGTTCTTC. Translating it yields CASRGVAGASYNEQFF.

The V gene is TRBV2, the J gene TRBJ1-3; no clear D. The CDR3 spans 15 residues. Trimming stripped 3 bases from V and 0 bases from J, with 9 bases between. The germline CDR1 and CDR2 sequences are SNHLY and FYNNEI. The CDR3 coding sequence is TGTGCCAGCAGTGATAGTAGATTCTCTGGAAACACCATATATTTT. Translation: CASSDSRFSGNTIYF.

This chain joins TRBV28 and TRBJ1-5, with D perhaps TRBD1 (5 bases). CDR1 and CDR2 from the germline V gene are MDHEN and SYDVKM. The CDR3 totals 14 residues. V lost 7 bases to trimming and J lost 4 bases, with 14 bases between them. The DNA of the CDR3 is TGTGCCAGCACCAACCTTGGGGGTAATCAGCCCCAGCATTTT. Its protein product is CASTNLGGNQPQHF. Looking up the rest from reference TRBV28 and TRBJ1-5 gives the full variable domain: DVKVTQSSRYLVKRTGEKVFLECVQDMDHENMFWYRQDPGLGLRLIYFSYDVKMKEKGDIPEGYSVSREKKERFSLILESASTNQTSMYLCASTNLGGNQPQHFGDGTRLSIL.

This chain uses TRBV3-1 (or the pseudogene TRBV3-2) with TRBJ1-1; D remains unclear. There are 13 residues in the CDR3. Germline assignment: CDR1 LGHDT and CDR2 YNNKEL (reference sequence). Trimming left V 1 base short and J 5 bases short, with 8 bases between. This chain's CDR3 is CASSQGRETEAFF. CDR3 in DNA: TGTGCCAGCAGCCAAGGGAGAGAAACTGAAGCTTTCTTT.

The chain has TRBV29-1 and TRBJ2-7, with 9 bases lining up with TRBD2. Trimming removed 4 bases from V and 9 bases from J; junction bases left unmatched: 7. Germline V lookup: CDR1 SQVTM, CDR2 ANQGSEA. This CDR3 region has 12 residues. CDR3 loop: CSVAGTSFGQYF. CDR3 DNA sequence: TGCAGCGTTGCCGGGACTAGCTTCGGGCAGTACTTC.

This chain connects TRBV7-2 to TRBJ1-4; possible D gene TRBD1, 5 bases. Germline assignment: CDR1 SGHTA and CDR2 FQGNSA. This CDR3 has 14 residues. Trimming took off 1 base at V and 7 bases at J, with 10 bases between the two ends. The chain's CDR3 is CASSLEGTSEKLFF. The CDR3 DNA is TGTGCCAGCAGCTTAGAGGGGACGAGTGAAAAACTGTTTTTT.

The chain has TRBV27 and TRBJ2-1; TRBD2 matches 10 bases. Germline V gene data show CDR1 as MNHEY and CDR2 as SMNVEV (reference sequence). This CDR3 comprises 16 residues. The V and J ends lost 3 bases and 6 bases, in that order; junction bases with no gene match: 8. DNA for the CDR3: TGTGCCAGCAGTTTTCGAGCGGGAGGGCAATCCAATGAGCAGTTCTTC. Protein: CASSFRAGGQSNEQFF.

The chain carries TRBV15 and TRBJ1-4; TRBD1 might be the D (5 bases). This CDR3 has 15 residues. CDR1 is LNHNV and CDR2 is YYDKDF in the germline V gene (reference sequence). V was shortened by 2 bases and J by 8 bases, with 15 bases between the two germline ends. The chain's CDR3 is CATSRQGTWGEKLFF. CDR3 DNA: TGTGCCACCAGCAGACAGGGCACGTGGGGCGAAAAACTGTTTTTT.

The CDR3 reads CAISPGIYTGELFF. For the CDR3, the DNA is TGTGCCATCAGTCCCGGGATCTACACCGGGGAGCTGTTTTTT. V usage is TRBV10-3 and J usage is TRBJ2-2, with D possibly being TRBD2 (5 bases). Trimming pared 5 bases from V and 3 bases from J, leaving 10 bases between. CDR1 and CDR2 from the germline V gene are ENHRY and SYGVKD. CDR3 length: 14 amino acids.